This entry concerns a single TCR beta chain. What it binds is not known. Germline values: CDR1 MGHRA, CDR2 YSYEKL. The ends were cut back, 3 bases at V and 5 bases at J, with 16 bases in the middle. This CDR3 comprises 15 residues. This specimen comes from a study of shared clonotypes between healthy human individuals. Study observations and caveats: Clonotypes shared by all four sorted-subset donors had higher generation probabilities than non-shared clonotypes.

Into CD45RA+ naive and CD45RA-negative memory subsets, the CD4+ cells were split. The genomic DNA of each subset was split evenly across several immunoSEQ plates. Here immunoSEQ multiplex PCR was the method, and the copy in TCRdb shows in-frame clones only, minus some. This table has nearly 1,000,000 clones, around three quarters appearing once. The origin of this receptor is a man aged 18 to 35 in good health. This chain connects TRBV4-1 to TRBJ1-1; D is uncertain. Sequences were obtained from memory CD4+ T cells sorted from blood. Noted subset: CD45RA-negative fraction. CDR3 amino acids: CASSHPDVVGTEAFF. The CDR3 region has the DNA TGCGCCAGCAGCCATCCTGACGTGGTAGGAACTGAAGCTTTCTTT.